This T cell receptor beta chain originates from a study of response to subunit inactivated influenza vaccine. Study results and caveats: Only a handful of new T cells, the authors suggested, are recruited with each seasonal influenza vaccination.

TCRdb analysed the RT-PCR reads with MiXCR anew, one entry per CDR3 protein. The sample holds hundreds of thousands of distinct CDR3 sequences, approximately 15% seen once. This clonotype was seen more than once but under ten times. Its antigen is unknown. V lost 3 bases, J lost 0 bases, and 11 bases lay in between. CDR3 length equals 16 residues. Per germline, CDR1 LGHNA and CDR2 YNFKEQ. The genes are TRBV4-2 and TRBJ2-2; maybe TRBD1 (6 bases). The sample in question was PBMCs from blood, obtained 14 to 15 days before vaccination. The receptor was isolated from a man aged 50-60 years who received an inactivated influenza vaccine. The CDR3 reads CASSHSTGANTGELFF. The DNA of the CDR3 is TGTGCCAGCAGCCATTCGACAGGAGCGAACACCGGGGAGCTGTTTTTT.